Shown below are 28 T cell receptor beta chains from a single sample sequenced in a study of cytomegalovirus exposure and HLA in healthy donors. PCR primers comprised 60 Vbeta and 13 Jbeta primers. Only in-frame clones appear in the TCRdb table, and some are missing; sequencing was by immunoSEQ multiplex PCR. The sample has some 150,000 clones, roughly 87% seen once. Source material: PBMCs. All receptors derive from a young woman in good health and CMV-seronegative.

This chain links TRBV5-1 with TRBJ2-1, with 14 bases that match TRBD2. The CDR3 covers 18 residues. The germline V gene encodes CDR1 SGHRS and CDR2 YFSETQ. V was pared by 6 bases and J by 0 bases, with 8 bases of the junction left unmatched. The CDR3 DNA sequence: TGCGCCAGCACTCCGGGACTAGCGGGGGTCAGCTCCTACAATGAGCAGTTCTTC. Translation gives CASTPGLAGVSSYNEQFF.

In DNA form, the CDR3 reads TGCGCCAGCAGTGGACAGGGCCTCTACGAGCAGTACTTC. Amino acids: CASSGQGLYEQYF. The rearrangement links TRBV10-1 to TRBJ2-5; 7 bases map to TRBD1. The DNA matches TRBJ2-7 better at its end, which makes the J call doubtful. Germline V gene lookup returns CDR1 WNHNN and CDR2 SYGVQD (reference sequence). The CDR3 is made up of 13 amino acids.

The J gene is TRBJ2-7, the V gene TRBV20-1; D gene ambiguous. V lost 0 bases and J lost 6, with 6 bases in between. Germline lookup yields CDR1 DFQATT and CDR2 SNEGSKA (reference sequence). The CDR3 runs to 11 residues. CDR3 nucleotides: TGCAGTGCTAGAGATCCCATCGAGCAGTACTTC. It specifies CSARDPIEQYF.

This sequence joins TRBV14 and TRBJ2-1; TRBD2 aligns across 8 bases. Per germline, CDR1 SGHDN and CDR2 FVKESK. The CDR3 length is 16 residues. Trimming cost V 4 bases and J 3 bases; bases outside gene matches: 8. The CDR3 is CASSPTGTSYYNEQFF. CDR3 DNA sequence: TGTGCCAGCAGCCCGACCGGGACTAGTTACTACAATGAGCAGTTCTTC.

The chain carries TRBV15 and TRBJ1-2, with 10 bases aligning to TRBD1. The length of the CDR3 is 16 residues. Germline lookup yields CDR1 LNHNV and CDR2 YYDKDF (reference sequence). The J segment lost 7 bases and the V segment lost 4 bases, leaving 12 bases of the junction unmatched. CDR3 DNA: TGTGCCACCAGCAAGAGGGTGGGACAGGGGTCCGGTGGCTACACCTTC. Translating gives CATSKRVGQGSGGYTF.

A word on this clone: The conserved final phenylalanine or tryptophan is absent from the CDR3, which likely points to a read error. V and J are TRBV5-1 and TRBJ1-6, with TRBD1 matching 10 bases. This CDR3 has 15 residues. CDR1 and CDR2 (germline): SGHRS, YFSETQ. V lost 3 bases and J lost 10; bases outside the gene matches: 7. The CDR3 reads CASSSDRGHGSPLHL. The CDR3 region has the DNA TGCGCCAGCAGCTCCGACAGGGGGCACGGATCACCCCTCCACCTT.

The rearrangement links TRBV28 to TRBJ2-7, with D possibly matching TRBD2 (6 bases). The CDR3 spans 14 residues. CDR1 and CDR2 (germline): MDHEN, SYDVKM. The germline V and J ends were trimmed by 2 bases and 3 bases, with 11 bases remaining between them. DNA of the CDR3: TGTGCCAGCAGTTTACGGGGGTTCGACTACGAGCAGTACTTC. Its translation is CASSLRGFDYEQYF.

This sequence joins TRBV4-3 and TRBJ1-2; no reliable D call. V lost 0 bases and J lost 3, with 5 bases in between. The length of the CDR3 is 13 residues. Germline V gene sequence: CDR1 LGHNA, CDR2 YSLEER. The CDR3: CASSQDTDYGYTF. The CDR3, as DNA: TGCGCCAGCAGCCAAGATACAGACTATGGCTACACCTTC.

The J gene is TRBJ2-7, the V gene TRBV1; whether TRBD1, the table's D call, matches the DNA was not checked. TRBV1 is labeled a pseudogene. The CDR3 length is 16 residues. CDR3 amino acids: CTSTRLTGTEIYEQYF. The CDR3 bases are TGCACCAGCACCCGATTAACCGGGACAGAGATCTACGAGCAGTACTTC.

A remark on this clone: The identical CDR3 is also encoded by other nucleotide sequences in the sample. The chain recombines TRBV6-5 with TRBJ1-2; D is ambiguous. V lost 5 bases and J lost 5, with 15 bases in between. This CDR3 has 14 amino acids. In germline, CDR1 is MNHEY, CDR2 SVGAGI. The CDR3 nucleotides are TGTGCCAGCAGTGGCCGGGAACCGGTATATGGCTACACCTTC. This sequence encodes CASSGREPVYGYTF.

The gene calls are TRBV10-2 and TRBJ1-1; possibly TRBD1 for D (5 bases). The V gene lost 0 bases and the J gene lost 7 bases, with 12 bases spanning the gap. CDR1 and CDR2 from the germline V gene are WSHSY and SAAADI. This CDR3 region has 14 residues. The CDR3 nucleotides are TGCGCCAGCAGTGAGTCGGCAGGGTCGGGTGAAGCTTTCTTT. As protein: CASSESAGSGEAFF.

In regard to this clone: One end of the junction fails to match germline, which may point to a read error. The rearrangement uses TRBV4-1 and TRBJ1-1; D is uncertain. The germline CDR1 and CDR2 sequences are MGHRA and YSYEKL. CDR3 length: 15 residues. Here the CDR3 DNA reads TGCGCCAGCAGCCTCCGGGGAGACCTGAATACTGAAGCTTTCTTT. This codes for CASSLRGDLNTEAFF.

This chain connects TRBV19 to TRBJ1-1, with D perhaps matching TRBD1 (5 bases). CDR1 is LNHDA, CDR2 SQIVND, per germline (reference sequence). The CDR3 loop spans 14 amino acids. Trimming pared 3 bases from V and 5 bases from J, leaving 13 bases between. The CDR3 sequence: CASSIGGSRTEAFF. CDR3 bases: TGTGCCAGTAGTATCGGGGGATCGAGGACTGAAGCTTTCTTT. Based on the CDR3 plus reference TRBV19 and TRBJ1-1, the full variable domain is DGGITQSPKYLFRKEGQNVTLSCEQNLNHDAMYWYRQDPGQGLRLIYYSQIVNDFQKGDIAEGYSVSREKKESFPLTVTSAQKNPTAFYLCASSIGGSRTEAFFGQGTRLTVV.

The chain joins TRBV28 to TRBJ1-4, with 9 bases that match TRBD1. Trimming cost V 5 bases and J 7 bases; bases outside gene matches: 8. The CDR3 contains 15 residues. The germline CDR1 and CDR2 sequences are MDHEN and SYDVKM. CDR3 sequence (DNA): TGTGCCAGCAGTCTAACCGGGACAGGGACTGAAAAACTGTTTTTT. Translated: CASSLTGTGTEKLFF.

This clone occurred once. The rearrangement joins TRBV9 to TRBJ1-2; 8 bases map to TRBD1. The V and J ends lost 0 bases and 9 bases, in that order; junction bases with no gene match: 10. Germline CDR1 SGDLS, CDR2 YYNGEE. The CDR3 length is 15 residues. The CDR3 sequence: CASSVAGGQGGSYTF. In nucleotides, the CDR3 is TGTGCCAGCAGCGTAGCAGGTGGACAGGGAGGCAGCTACACCTTC.

On this clone: Sequence at one end of the junction differs from germline and may be a read error. The chain has TRBV19 and TRBJ2-1; no definite D call. Germline V lookup: CDR1 LNHDA, CDR2 SQIVND (reference sequence). The CDR3 is made up of 13 amino acids. The CDR3 nucleotides are TGTGCCAGTGGTATACCTCGTTACAATGAGCAGTTCTTC. Translation: CASGIPRYNEQFF.

J is TRBJ2-1 and V is TRBV5-4, with 8 bases that match TRBD1. CDR3 length equals 13 residues. Germline CDR1 is SGHNT and CDR2 is YYREEE (reference sequence). V lost 3 bases to trimming and J lost 7 bases; unmatched junction nucleotides: 3. This chain's CDR3 is CASSSTGENEQFF. In DNA form, the CDR3 reads TGTGCCAGCAGCTCGACAGGGGAGAATGAGCAGTTCTTC.

The gene calls are TRBV6-5 and TRBJ2-7; 7 bases are a match to TRBD2. The CDR3 runs 13 residues. After removal of 5 bases from V and 4 bases from J, the junction contained 5 bases not matched to a gene. Germline CDR1 MNHEY, CDR2 SVGAGI. CDR3 amino acids: CASSPLGGYEQYF. CDR3 sequence (DNA): TGTGCCAGCAGTCCTCTGGGGGGGTACGAGCAGTACTTC.

This clone was detected a few times. The chain links TRBV6-4 to TRBJ1-5, with 10 bases aligning to TRBD1. The CDR3 has 15 amino acids. After removal of 5 bases from V and 4 bases from J, the junction contained 5 bases not matched to a gene. In germline, CDR1 is MRHNA, CDR2 SNTAGT. In DNA, the CDR3 is TGTGCCAGCAGTCGGACAGGGGGGGGTAATCAGCCCCAGCATTTT. It codes for CASSRTGGGNQPQHF.

V is TRBV6-6 and J is TRBJ2-3; D is unclear. The germline CDR1 and CDR2 sequences are MNHNY and SVGAGI (reference sequence). The germline V and J ends were trimmed by 7 bases and 4 bases, with 12 bases remaining between them. The CDR3 sequence is 13 residues long. CDR3 amino acids: CASIQRVADTQYF. The CDR3 DNA reads TGTGCCAGCATTCAAAGAGTCGCAGATACGCAGTATTTT.

CDR3 amino acids: CASTSRAGGPTTGELFF. As DNA, the CDR3 is TGTGCCAGCACCTCCCGTGCGGGAGGGCCGACCACCGGGGAGCTGTTTTTT. This chain links TRBV27 with TRBJ2-2; TRBD2 aligns across 9 bases. Germline values: CDR1 MNHEY, CDR2 SMNVEV (reference sequence). CDR3 length: 17 amino acids. Trimming took 7 bases from V and 4 from J; bases not matched to a gene: 13.

The rearrangement uses TRBV5-1 and TRBJ1-2, with 11 bases matching TRBD1. The CDR3 is made up of 14 amino acids. The J segment lost 13 bases and the V segment lost 2 bases, leaving 10 bases of the junction unmatched. Germline assignment: CDR1 SGHRS and CDR2 YFSETQ. For the CDR3, the DNA is TGCGCCAGCAGCTTTGGTCGTGGACAGGGGGCGTTCACCTTC. Translating gives CASSFGRGQGAFTF.

This rearrangement joins TRBV19 to TRBJ2-2; 11 bases are shared with TRBD2. The germline gives CDR1 LNHDA, CDR2 SQIVND (reference sequence). The CDR3 consists of 22 residues. Trimming removed 1 base from V and 4 bases from J; junction bases left unmatched: 20. CDR3 nucleotides: TGTGCCAGTAGTATAGCCTGGGAACGACGGACTAGCGGGCAGTTGGGCACCGGGGAGCTGTTTTTT. Translating gives CASSIAWERRTSGQLGTGELFF.

The chain is built from TRBV6-6 and TRBJ1-5; D not certain. CDR3 size: 13 residues. The germline V and J ends were trimmed by 6 bases and 4 bases, with 10 bases remaining between them. Germline V CDR1 and CDR2: MNHNY, SVGAGI (reference sequence). CDR3 in DNA: TGTGCCAGCAGGCCGACTGGGAATCAGCCCCAGCATTTT. Translating it yields CASRPTGNQPQHF.

The J gene is TRBJ1-5, the V gene TRBV2; the D gene is possibly TRBD1 (6 bases). The germline V gene has CDR1 SNHLY and CDR2 FYNNEI. CDR3 length equals 16 residues. Trimming took 6 bases from V and 0 from J, leaving 15 bases between them. CDR3 residues: CASRRGTVYSNQPQHF. CDR3 DNA: TGTGCCAGCAGGAGGGGGACGGTATATAGCAATCAGCCCCAGCATTTT.

The rearrangement uses TRBV11-1 and TRBJ1-1; 7 bases fit TRBD1. Germline lookup yields CDR1 SGHAT and CDR2 FQDESV (reference sequence). V dropped 5 bases and J dropped 1; count of bases not matched to a gene: 4. The length of the CDR3 is 14 residues. The CDR3 DNA is TGTGCCAGCAGCCCAAACAGGGGGAACACTGAAGCTTTCTTT. It encodes CASSPNRGNTEAFF.

The chain combines TRBV7-8 with TRBJ2-3; the match to TRBD1 covers 8 bases. CDR1 and CDR2 from the germline V gene are SGHVS and FQNEAQ. The CDR3 totals 15 residues. V lost 5 bases and J lost 3; bases outside the gene matches: 7. CDR3 sequence (DNA): TGTGCCAGCAGCCCGAACCAGGGGGCAACAGATACGCAGTATTTT. Its protein product is CASSPNQGATDTQYF.

V usage is TRBV5-1 and J usage is TRBJ2-7; D may be TRBD1 (7 bases). Per germline, CDR1 SGHRS and CDR2 YFSETQ. The CDR3 is 14 residues long. V dropped 4 bases and J dropped 5 bases, with 16 bases sitting between them. CDR3 nucleotides: TGCGCCAGCAGCCATAGACAGGGAGGAAACGAGCAGTACTTC. It is translated as CASSHRQGGNEQYF.